Detailed here is one T cell receptor (beta chain). The antigen is undetermined. The CDR3 spans 13 residues. With V trimmed by 7 bases and J by 5 bases, 4 bases remained unmatched. Looked up from germline, CDR1 is MNHEY and CDR2 is SVGAGI. The source of the sample is a study of T cell responses to AZD1222 COVID-19 vaccine. Study-level results: Receipt of two AZD1222 doses was followed by a rise in Spike-specific TCR breadth and depth.

Here immunoSEQ multiplex PCR was the method, and the copy in TCRdb shows in-frame clones only, minus some. The sample carries about 120,000 clones, approximately 90% recorded once. The source was peripheral blood, collected on day 0 of AZD1222 vaccination. The TCR was taken from an adult in good health. This sequence joins TRBV6-5 and TRBJ1-5; 8 positions agree with TRBD1. CDR3 sequence (DNA): TGTGCCAGCACTGGACAGGGCCATCAGCCCCAGCATTTT. Translation: CASTGQGHQPQHF.